The present T cell receptor (beta chain) was sequenced within a study of blood T cell repertoires in COVID-19. Study as a whole: Acute and convalescent COVID-19 specimens originated in the United States, Italy and Spain.

Trimming stripped 6 bases from V and 0 bases from J, with 6 bases between. Germline V gene data show CDR1 as MNHEY and CDR2 as SVGAGI. The CDR3 length is 12 residues. The authors' processing: For nucleated cells, counts were estimated from reference gene primer amplification. Using immunoSEQ multiplex PCR, the repertoire was profiled, and TCRdb retains in-frame clones only, with some absent. That table furnishes V, J and clone size, whereas the DNA furnished D and trimming. Of hundreds of thousands of clones listed, roughly 87% were seen once; the top ten hold more than 5%. Participant reports of clinical history set cohort assignment.

Specimen: PBMCs or T cells enriched from blood (not recorded which). This receptor was obtained from a woman aged 25 to 39 with acute COVID-19. V and J are TRBV6-5 and TRBJ2-7; a weak D match, TRBD1 (5 bases). The CDR3 region is CASRDTSYEQYF. The CDR3 DNA follows: TGTGCCAGCAGGGACACCTCCTACGAGCAGTACTTC.